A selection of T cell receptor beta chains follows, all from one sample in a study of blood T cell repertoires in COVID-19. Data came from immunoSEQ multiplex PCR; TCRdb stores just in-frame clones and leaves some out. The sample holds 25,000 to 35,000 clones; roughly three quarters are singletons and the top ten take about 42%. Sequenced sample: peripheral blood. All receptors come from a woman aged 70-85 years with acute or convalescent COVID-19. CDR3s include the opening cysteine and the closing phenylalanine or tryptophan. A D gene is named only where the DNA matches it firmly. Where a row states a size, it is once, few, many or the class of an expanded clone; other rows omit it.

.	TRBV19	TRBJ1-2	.	TGTGCCAGTAGGGAACAGTATGGCTACACCTTC	CASREQYGYTF
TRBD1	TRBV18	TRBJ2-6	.	TGTGCCAGCTCACCGGACAGGGTTGGGGCCAACGTCCTGACTTTC	CASSPDRVGANVLTF
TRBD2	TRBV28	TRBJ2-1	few	TGTGCCAGCAGTTTTGCGGGAGGTTGGTATGAGCAGTTCTTC	CASSFAGGWYEQFF
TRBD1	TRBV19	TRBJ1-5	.	TGTGCCAGTAGTATCCCTCGGGGCAGGGGGCATCAGCCCCAGCATTTT	CASSIPRGRGHQPQHF
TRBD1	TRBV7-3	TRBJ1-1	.	TGTGCCAGCAGCGCGGGGACAGAGGGGACTGAAGCTTTCTTT	CASSAGTEGTEAFF
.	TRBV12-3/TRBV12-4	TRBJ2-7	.	TGTGCCAGCAGGCGGTACGAGCAGTACTTC	CASRRYEQYF
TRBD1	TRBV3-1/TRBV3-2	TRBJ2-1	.	TGTGCCAGCAGCCAAGTCACAGGGGCCCAGCGGTCCCTCTACAATGAGCAGTTCTTC	CASSQVTGAQRSLYNEQFF
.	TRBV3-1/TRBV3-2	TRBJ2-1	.	TGTGCCAGCAGCCAAGCCCTAAGGGGCAATGAGCAGTTCTTC	CASSQALRGNEQFF
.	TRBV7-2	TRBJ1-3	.	TGTGCCAGCAGCTTAGCAACGGCTGGAAACACCATATATTTT	CASSLATAGNTIYF
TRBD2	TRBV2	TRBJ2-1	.	TGTGCCAGCAGTGAGGATGGTAGCGGGAGATACTACAATGAGCAGTTCTTC	CASSEDGSGRYYNEQFF
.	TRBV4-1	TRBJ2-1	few	TGCGCCAGCAGCTCCCGCGAGCGGACCAATGAGCAGTTCTTC	CASSSRERTNEQFF
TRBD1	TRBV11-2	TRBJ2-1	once	TGTGCCAGCAGCCCAGGGACAGGAATCTACAATGAGCAGTTCTTC	CASSPGTGIYNEQFF
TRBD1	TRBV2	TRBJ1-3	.	TGTGCCAGCAGTGAAGACAGGGGGACTGGAAACACCATATATTTT	CASSEDRGTGNTIYF
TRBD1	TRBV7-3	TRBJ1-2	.	TGTGCCAGCAGCTTAACGCAGGCAGGGGGTTCCCTCAATAGCTACACCTTC	CASSLTQAGGSLNSYTF
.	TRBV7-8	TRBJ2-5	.	TGTGCCGGTTCTCGGACTATACGGGAGACCCAGTACTTC	CAGSRTIRETQYF
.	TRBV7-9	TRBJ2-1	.	TGTGCCAGCACCAGAGGCGCAGGGGTCGCGGACTACAATGAGCAGTTCTTC	CASTRGAGVADYNEQFF
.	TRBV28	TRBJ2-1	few	TGTGCCAGCCATGGGGGCAGAACGGGTAATGAGCAGTTCTTC	CASHGGRTGNEQFF
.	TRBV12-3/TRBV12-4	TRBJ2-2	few	TGTGCCAGCAGTGATAGCACCGGGGAGCTGTTTTTT	CASSDSTGELFF
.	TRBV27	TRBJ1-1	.	TGTGCCAGCAGTTTAGCTCAGGGGCTCACTGAAGCTTTCTTT	CASSLAQGLTEAFF
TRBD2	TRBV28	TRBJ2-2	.	TGTGCCAGCAGCCCCGCGGGAGGGCTGACCGGGGAGCTGTTTTTT	CASSPAGGLTGELFF
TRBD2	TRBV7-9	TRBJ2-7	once	TGTGCCAGCAGCTTAGGAGGCACACGACTAGCGGGAATATACGAGCAGTACTTC	CASSLGGTRLAGIYEQYF
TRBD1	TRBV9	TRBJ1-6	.	TGTGCCAGCAGCGTCGAGGGACAGGGGAATTCACCCCTCCACTTT	CASSVEGQGNSPLHF
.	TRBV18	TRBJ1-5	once	TGTGCCAGCTCACGTGACCACAGGAACAATCAGCCCCAGCATTTT	CASSRDHRNNQPQHF
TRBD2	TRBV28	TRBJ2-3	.	TGTGCCAGCAGTGGGGGGGGACTCCACACAGATACGCAGTATTTT	CASSGGGLHTDTQYF
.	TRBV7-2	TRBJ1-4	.	TGTGCCAGCAGCCCGCGGGGGGGGCCGACTAATGAAAAACTGTTTTTT	CASSPRGGPTNEKLFF
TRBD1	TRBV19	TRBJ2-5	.	TGTGCCAGTAGTATAACTATTGCAGGGGGCAGTGGAGAGACCCAGTACTTC	CASSITIAGGSGETQYF
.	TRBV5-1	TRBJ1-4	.	TGCGCCAGCAGCCCCGAAGACAGCCCTAATGAAAAACTGTTTTTT	CASSPEDSPNEKLFF
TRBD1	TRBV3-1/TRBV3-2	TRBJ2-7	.	TGTGCCAGCAGCCAGGAGACAGGGGGCTTGAGCTCCTACGAGCAGTACTTC	CASSQETGGLSSYEQYF
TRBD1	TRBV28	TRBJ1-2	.	TGTGCCAGCAGTTTATCAGGGGGTGGCTACACCTTC	CASSLSGGGYTF
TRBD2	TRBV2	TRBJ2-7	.	TGTGCCAGCAGTGTCGGTAGCGGGAGGGCCAGGAGTAACGAGCAGTACTTC	CASSVGSGRARSNEQYF
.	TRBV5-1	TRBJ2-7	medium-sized	TGCGCCAGCAGCTTGGCTCCCCCTGGGCAGTCAAATTCCTACGAGCAGTACTTC	CASSLAPPGQSNSYEQYF
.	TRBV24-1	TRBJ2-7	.	TGTGCCACCAGTGATAACTACAGGGCCGTCGAGCAGTACTTC	CATSDNYRAVEQYF
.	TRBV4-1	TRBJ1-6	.	TGCGCCAGCAGCCAAGGTCTGGGGAGGAATTCACCCCTCCACTTT	CASSQGLGRNSPLHF
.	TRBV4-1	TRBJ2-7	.	TGCGCCAGCAGCCAAGATGCTGGAGAGTTCCACTACGAGCAGTACTTC	CASSQDAGEFHYEQYF
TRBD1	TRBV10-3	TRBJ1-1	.	TGTGCCATCAGCGGACAGGGGATCGACACTGAAGCTTTCTTT	CAISGQGIDTEAFF
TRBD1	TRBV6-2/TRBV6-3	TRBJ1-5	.	TGTGCCAGCAGCGAAGGGACAGGGTGGAATCAGCCCCAGCATTTT	CASSEGTGWNQPQHF
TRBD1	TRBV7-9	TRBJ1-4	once	TGTGCCAGCAGCCCGTGGAGGACAGGGGTTGAAAAACTGTTTTTT	CASSPWRTGVEKLFF
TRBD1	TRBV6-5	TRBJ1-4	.	TGTGCCAGCAGTTACTCGGGACAGGGGAATGAAAAACTGTTTTTT	CASSYSGQGNEKLFF
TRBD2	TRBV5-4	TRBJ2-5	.	TGTGCCAGCAGCTTCGAGCGGGGGGGCGGGCTGGAGACCCAGTACTTC	CASSFERGGGLETQYF
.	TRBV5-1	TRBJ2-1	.	TGCGCCAGCAGCCTAACTACTGTTGCAGTTAATGAGCAGTTCTTC	CASSLTTVAVNEQFF
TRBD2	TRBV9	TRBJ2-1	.	TGTGCCAGCAGCCCCCGACTAGCGGGGCCCTACAATGAGCAGTTCTTC	CASSPRLAGPYNEQFF
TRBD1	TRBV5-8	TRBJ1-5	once	TGTGCCAGCAGCTTCGGACAGGGTGCCGATCAGCCCCAGCATTTT	CASSFGQGADQPQHF
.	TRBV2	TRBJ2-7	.	TGTGCCAGCAGTGAAGGCTCTCTGACTTACTACGAGCAGTACTTC	CASSEGSLTYYEQYF
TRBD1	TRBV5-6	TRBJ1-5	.	TGTGCCAGCAGCTTGGAGGGGACAGGGGATCAGCCCCAGCATTTT	CASSLEGTGDQPQHF
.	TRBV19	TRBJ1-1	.	TGTGCCAGTAGTAACCAGGGCAGCCGAGTTGAAGCTTTCTTT	CASSNQGSRVEAFF
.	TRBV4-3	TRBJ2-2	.	TGCGCCAGCAGCCAAGCACCCATAGGGGGGGGCCCCGGGGAGCTGTTTTTT	CASSQAPIGGGPGELFF
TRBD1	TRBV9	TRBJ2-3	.	TGTGCCAGCAGCGTATCGGGCAGGGGGCAAGATACGCAGTATTTT	CASSVSGRGQDTQYF
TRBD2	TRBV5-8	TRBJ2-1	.	TGTGCCAGCAGCTCCCCCCGGGGGAGGGCCAGGAGGAATGAGCAGTTCTTC	CASSSPRGRARRNEQFF
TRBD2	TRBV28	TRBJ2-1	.	TGTGCCGCCGGACCTAGCGGGAGCAATGAGCAGTTCTTC	CAAGPSGSNEQFF
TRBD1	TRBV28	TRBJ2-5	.	TGTGCCAGCAGTTTGAGGACAGGGCAAGAGACCCAGTACTTC	CASSLRTGQETQYF
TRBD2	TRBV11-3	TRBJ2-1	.	TGTGCCAGCAGCCCGGGACTAGCACCTAACTATGAGCAGTTCTTC	CASSPGLAPNYEQFF
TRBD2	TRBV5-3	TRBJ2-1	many	TGTGCCAGAAGCTACATAGCGGGGGCCTACAATGAGCAGTTCTTC	CARSYIAGAYNEQFF
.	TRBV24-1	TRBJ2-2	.	TGTGCCACCAGTGACCTCGGAGGGAGCGGGGAGCTGTTTTTT	CATSDLGGSGELFF